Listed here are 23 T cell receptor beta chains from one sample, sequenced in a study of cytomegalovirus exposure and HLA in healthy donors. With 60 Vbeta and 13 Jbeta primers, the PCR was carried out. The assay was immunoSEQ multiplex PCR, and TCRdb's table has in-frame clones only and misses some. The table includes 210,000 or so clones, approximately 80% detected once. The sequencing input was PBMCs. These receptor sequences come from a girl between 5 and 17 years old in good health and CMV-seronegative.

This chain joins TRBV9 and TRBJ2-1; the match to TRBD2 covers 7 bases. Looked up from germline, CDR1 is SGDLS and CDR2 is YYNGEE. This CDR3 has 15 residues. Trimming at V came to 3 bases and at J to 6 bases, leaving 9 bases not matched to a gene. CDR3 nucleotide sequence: TGTGCCAGCAGCGCTAGCGGTTCAGGAGGCAATGAGCAGTTCTTC. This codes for CASSASGSGGNEQFF. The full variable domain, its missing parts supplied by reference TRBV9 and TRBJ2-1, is DSGVTQTPKHLITATGQRVTLRCSPRSGDLSVYWYQQSLDQGLQFLIQYYNGEERAKGNILERFSAQQFPDLHSELNLSSLELGDSALYFCASSASGSGGNEQFFGPGTRLTVL.

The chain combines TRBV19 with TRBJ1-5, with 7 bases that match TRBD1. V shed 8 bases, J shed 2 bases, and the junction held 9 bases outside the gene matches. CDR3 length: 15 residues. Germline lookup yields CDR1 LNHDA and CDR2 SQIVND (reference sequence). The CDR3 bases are TGTGCCAGTTCTGACAGGGCACTCGGCAATCAGCCCCAGCATTTT. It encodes CASSDRALGNQPQHF.

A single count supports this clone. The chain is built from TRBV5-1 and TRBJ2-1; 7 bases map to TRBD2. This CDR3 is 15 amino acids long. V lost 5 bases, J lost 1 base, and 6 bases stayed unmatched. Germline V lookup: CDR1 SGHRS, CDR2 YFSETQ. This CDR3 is CASRTPGGSYNEQFF. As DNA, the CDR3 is TGCGCCAGCAGAACTCCGGGGGGTTCCTACAATGAGCAGTTCTTC.

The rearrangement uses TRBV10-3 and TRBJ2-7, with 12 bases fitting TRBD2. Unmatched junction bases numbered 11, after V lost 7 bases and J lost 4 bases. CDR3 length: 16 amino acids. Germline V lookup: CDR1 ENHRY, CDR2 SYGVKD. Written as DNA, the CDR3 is TGTGCCATCACTGCTAGCGGGGGGGCCGGAGTGTACGAGCAGTACTTC. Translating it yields CAITASGGAGVYEQYF.

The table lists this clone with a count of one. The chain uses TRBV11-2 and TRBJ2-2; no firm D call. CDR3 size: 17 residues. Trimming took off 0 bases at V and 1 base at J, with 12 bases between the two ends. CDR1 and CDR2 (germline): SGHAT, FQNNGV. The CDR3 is CASSLDRFPGNTGELFF. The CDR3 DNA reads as TGTGCCAGCAGCTTAGATAGGTTCCCAGGGAACACCGGGGAGCTGTTTTTT.

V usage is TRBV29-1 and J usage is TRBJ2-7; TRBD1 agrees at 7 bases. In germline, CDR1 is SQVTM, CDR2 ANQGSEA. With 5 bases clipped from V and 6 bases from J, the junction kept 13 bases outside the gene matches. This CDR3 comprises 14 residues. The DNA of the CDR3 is TGCAGCGTTCTAGGGGGCGAAGGGCTCATCGAGCAGTACTTC. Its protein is CSVLGGEGLIEQYF.

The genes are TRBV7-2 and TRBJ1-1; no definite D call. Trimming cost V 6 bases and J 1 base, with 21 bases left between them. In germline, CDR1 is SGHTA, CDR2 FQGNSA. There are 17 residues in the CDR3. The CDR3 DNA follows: TGTGCCAGCAGACCCGCCGGCCCGGGGTCTGGGAACACTGAAGCTTTCTTT. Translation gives CASRPAGPGSGNTEAFF.

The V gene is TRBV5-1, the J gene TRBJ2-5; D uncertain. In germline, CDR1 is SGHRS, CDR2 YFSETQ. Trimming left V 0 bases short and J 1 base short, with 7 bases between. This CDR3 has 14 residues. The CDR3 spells CASSLGLRQETQYF. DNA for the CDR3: TGCGCCAGCAGCTTGGGACTTCGCCAAGAGACCCAGTACTTC.

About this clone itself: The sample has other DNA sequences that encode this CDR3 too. CDR3: CASSERMAVNTEAFF. The DNA of the CDR3 is TGTGCCAGCAGTGAACGTATGGCGGTGAACACTGAAGCTTTCTTT. The V and J genes are TRBV6-1 and TRBJ1-1, with D hard to call. The CDR3 sequence is 15 residues long. Trimming pared 2 bases from V and 0 bases from J, leaving 10 bases between. CDR1 and CDR2 (germline): MNHNS, SASEGT.

CDR3 amino acids: CASSFSTDTQYF. In DNA form, the CDR3 reads TGTGCCAGCAGTTTCTCCACAGATACGCAGTATTTT. The chain recombines TRBV2 with TRBJ2-3; D uncertain. The germline V gene has CDR1 SNHLY and CDR2 FYNNEI. The V and J ends lost 5 bases and 2 bases respectively, with 5 bases between them. This CDR3 is built from 12 residues.

This CDR3 is CASSFSGTGAYEQYF. CDR3 sequence (DNA): TGTGCCAGCAGTTTTAGTGGGACAGGGGCATACGAGCAGTACTTC. V gene TRBV28 combines with J gene TRBJ2-7, with 10 bases lining up with TRBD1. Germline V gives CDR1 MDHEN, CDR2 SYDVKM. The CDR3 runs 15 residues. J gave up 4 bases and V 3 bases, and 6 bases lay outside the gene matches.

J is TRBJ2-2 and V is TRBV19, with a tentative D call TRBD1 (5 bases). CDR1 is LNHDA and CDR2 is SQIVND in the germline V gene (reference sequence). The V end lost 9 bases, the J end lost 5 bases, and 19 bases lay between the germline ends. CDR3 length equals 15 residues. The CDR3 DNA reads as TGTGCCAGCACCCAGGGTAGTCCTAGGACCGGGGAGCTGTTTTTT. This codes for CASTQGSPRTGELFF. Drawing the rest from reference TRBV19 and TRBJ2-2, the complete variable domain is DGGITQSPKYLFRKEGQNVTLSCEQNLNHDAMYWYRQDPGQGLRLIYYSQIVNDFQKGDIAEGYSVSREKKESFPLTVTSAQKNPTAFYLCASTQGSPRTGELFFGEGSRLTVL.

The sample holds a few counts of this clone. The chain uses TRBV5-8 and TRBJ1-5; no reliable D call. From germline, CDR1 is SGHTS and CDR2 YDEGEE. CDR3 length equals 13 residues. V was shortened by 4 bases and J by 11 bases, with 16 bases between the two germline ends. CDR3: CASSPRSGSAQHF. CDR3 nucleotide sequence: TGTGCCAGCAGCCCAAGGAGCGGTTCGGCCCAGCATTTT. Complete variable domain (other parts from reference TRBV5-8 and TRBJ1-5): EAGVTQSPTHLIKTRGQQATLRCSPISGHTSVYWYQQALGLGLQFLLWYDEGEERNRGNFPPRFSGRQFPNYSSELNVNALELEDSALYLCASSPRSGSAQHFGDGTRLSIL.

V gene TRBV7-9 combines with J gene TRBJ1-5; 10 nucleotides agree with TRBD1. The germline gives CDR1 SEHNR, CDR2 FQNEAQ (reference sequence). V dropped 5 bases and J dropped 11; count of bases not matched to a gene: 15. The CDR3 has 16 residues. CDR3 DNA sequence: TGTGCCAGCAGCCACGGGTCGGACAGGGGGGCGGCGGCCCAGCATTTT. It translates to CASSHGSDRGAAAQHF.

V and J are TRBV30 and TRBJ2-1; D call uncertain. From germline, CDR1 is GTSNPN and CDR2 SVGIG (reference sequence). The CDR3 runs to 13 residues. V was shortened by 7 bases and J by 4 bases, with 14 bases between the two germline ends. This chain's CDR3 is CAYLRVGYNEQFF. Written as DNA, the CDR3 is TGTGCCTACCTCCGGGTTGGGTACAATGAGCAGTTCTTC.

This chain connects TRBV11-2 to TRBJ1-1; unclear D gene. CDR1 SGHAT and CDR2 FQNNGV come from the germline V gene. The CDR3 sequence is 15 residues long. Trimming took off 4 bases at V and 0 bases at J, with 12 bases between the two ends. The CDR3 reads CASSSLGGLNTEAFF. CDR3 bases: TGTGCCAGCAGCTCCCTGGGAGGGCTGAACACTGAAGCTTTCTTT. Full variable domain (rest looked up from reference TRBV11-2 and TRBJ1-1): EAGVAQSPRYKIIEKRQSVAFWCNPISGHATLYWYQQILGQGPKLLIQFQNNGVVDDSQLPKDRFSAERLKGVDSTLKIQPAKLEDSAVYLCASSSLGGLNTEAFFGQGTRLTVV.

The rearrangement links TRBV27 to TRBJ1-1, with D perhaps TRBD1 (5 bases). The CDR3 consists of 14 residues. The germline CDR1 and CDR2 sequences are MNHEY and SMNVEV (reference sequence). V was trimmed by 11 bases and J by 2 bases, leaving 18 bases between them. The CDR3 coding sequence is TGTGCCTCTTCTTCGGTGGGGGGAAACACTGAAGCTTTCTTT. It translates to CASSSVGGNTEAFF.

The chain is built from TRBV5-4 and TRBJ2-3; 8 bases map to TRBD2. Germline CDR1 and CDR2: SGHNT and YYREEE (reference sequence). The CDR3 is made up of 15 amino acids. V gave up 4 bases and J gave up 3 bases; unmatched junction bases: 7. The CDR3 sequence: CASSNREGLTDTQYF. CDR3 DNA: TGTGCCAGCAGCAACCGGGAGGGCCTTACAGATACGCAGTATTTT. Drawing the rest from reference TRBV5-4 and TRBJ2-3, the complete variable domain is ETGVTQSPTHLIKTRGQQVTLRCSSQSGHNTVSWYQQALGQGPQFIFQYYREEENGRGNFPPRFSGLQFPNYSSELNVNALELDDSALYLCASSNREGLTDTQYFGPGTRLTVL.

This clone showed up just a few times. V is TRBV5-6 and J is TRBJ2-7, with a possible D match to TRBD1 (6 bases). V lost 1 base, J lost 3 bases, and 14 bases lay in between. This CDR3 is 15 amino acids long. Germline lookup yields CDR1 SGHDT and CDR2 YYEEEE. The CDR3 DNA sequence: TGTGCCAGCAGCTTGCTTACAGGGATAATCTACGAGCAGTACTTC. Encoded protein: CASSLLTGIIYEQYF. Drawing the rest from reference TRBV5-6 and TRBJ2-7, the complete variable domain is DAGVTQSPTHLIKTRGQQVTLRCSPKSGHDTVSWYQQALGQGPQFIFQYYEEEERQRGNFPDRFSGHQFPNYSSELNVNALLLGDSALYLCASSLLTGIIYEQYFGPGTRLTVT.

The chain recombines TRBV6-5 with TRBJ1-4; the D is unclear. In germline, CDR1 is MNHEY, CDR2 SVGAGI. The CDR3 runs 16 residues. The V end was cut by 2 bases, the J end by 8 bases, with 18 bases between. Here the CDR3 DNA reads TGTGCCAGCAGTTACGACGATGGGAGGAGGAGGGAAAAACTGTTTTTT. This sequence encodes CASSYDDGRRREKLFF.

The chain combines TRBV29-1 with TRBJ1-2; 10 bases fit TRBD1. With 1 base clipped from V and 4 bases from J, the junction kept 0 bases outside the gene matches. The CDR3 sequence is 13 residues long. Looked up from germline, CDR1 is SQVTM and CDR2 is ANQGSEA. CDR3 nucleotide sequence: TGCAGCGTTGAAGGGACAGGGGGCTATGGCTACACCTTC. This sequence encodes CSVEGTGGYGYTF.

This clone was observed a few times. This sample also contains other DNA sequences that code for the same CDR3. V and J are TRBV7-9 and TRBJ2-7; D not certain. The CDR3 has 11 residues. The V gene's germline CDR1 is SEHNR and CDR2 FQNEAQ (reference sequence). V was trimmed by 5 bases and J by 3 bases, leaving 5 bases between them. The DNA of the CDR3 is TGTGCCAGCAGCCCCCTCTACGAGCAGTACTTC. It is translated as CASSPLYEQYF.

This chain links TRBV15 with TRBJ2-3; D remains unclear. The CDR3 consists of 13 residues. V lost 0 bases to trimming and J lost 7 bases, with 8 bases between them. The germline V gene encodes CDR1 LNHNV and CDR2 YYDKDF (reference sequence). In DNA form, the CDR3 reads TGTGCCACCAGCAGAGATTTTCAGAATACGCAGTATTTT. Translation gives CATSRDFQNTQYF.